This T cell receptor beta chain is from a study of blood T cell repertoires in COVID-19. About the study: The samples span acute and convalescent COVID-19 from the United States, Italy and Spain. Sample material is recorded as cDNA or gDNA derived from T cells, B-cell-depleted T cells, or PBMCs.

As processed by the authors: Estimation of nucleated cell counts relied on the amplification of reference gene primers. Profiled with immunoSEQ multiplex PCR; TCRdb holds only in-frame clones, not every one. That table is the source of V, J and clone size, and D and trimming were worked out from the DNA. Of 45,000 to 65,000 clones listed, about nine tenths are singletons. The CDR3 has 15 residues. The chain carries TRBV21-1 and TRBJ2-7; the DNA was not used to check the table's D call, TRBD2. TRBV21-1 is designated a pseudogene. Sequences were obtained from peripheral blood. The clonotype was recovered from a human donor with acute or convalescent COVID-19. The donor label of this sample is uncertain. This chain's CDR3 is CASSIPTTPAYEQYV. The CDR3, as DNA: TGTGCCAGCAGCATACCAACCACCCCGGCCTACGAGCAGTACGTC.